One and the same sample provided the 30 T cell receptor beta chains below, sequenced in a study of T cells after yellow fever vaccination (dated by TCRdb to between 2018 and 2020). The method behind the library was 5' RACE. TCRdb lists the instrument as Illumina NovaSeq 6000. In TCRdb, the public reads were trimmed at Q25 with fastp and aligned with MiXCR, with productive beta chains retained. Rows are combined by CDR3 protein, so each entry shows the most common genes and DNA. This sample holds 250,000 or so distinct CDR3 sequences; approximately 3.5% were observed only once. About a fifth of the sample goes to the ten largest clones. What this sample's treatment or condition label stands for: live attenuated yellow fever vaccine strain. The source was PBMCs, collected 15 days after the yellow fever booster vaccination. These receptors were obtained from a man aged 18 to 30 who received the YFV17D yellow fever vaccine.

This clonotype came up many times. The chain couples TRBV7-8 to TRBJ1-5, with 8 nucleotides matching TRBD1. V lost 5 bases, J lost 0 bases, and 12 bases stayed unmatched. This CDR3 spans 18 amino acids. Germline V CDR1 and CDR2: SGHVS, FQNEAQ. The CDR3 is CASSPRDRSGYSNQPQHF. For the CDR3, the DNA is TGTGCCAGCAGCCCCAGGGACAGGAGTGGATATAGCAATCAGCCCCAGCATTTT.

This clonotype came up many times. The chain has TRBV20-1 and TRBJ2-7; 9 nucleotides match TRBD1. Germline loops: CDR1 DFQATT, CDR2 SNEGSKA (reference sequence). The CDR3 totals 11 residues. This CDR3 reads CSTEQGAEQYF. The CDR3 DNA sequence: TGCAGCACTGAACAGGGGGCCGAGCAGTACTTC.

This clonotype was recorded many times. The chain's CDR3 is CASSLEPGQYYGYTF. CDR3 bases: TGCGCCAGCAGCTTAGAACCGGGACAGTATTATGGCTACACCTTC. V is TRBV5-1 and J is TRBJ1-2, with 7 positions matching TRBD1. CDR3 length equals 15 residues. Unmatched junction bases numbered 9, after V lost 2 bases and J lost 5 bases. The germline V gene encodes CDR1 SGHRS and CDR2 YFSETQ.

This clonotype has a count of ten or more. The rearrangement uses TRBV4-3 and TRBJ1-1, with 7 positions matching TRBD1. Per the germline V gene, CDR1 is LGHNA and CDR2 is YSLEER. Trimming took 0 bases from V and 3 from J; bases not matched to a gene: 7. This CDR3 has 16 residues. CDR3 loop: CASSQDGAGGDTEAFF. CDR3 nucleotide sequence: TGCGCCAGCAGCCAAGATGGAGCAGGGGGAGACACTGAAGCTTTCTTT.

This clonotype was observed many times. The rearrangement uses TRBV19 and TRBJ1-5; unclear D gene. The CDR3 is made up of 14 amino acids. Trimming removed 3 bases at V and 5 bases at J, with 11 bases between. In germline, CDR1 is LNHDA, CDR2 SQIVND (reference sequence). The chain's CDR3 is CASSISRRDQPQHF. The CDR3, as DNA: TGTGCCAGTAGTATCTCCAGGAGGGATCAGCCCCAGCATTTT.

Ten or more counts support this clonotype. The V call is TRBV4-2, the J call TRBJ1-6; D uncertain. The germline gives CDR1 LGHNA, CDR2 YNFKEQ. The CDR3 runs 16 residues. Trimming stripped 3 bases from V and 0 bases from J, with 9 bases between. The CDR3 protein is CASSQETISYNSPLHF. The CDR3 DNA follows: TGTGCCAGCAGCCAGGAAACGATCTCCTATAATTCACCCCTCCACTTT.

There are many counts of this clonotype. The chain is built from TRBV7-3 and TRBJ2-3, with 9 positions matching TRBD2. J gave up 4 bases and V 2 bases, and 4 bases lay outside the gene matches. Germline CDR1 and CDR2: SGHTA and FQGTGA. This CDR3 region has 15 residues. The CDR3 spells CASSLQAGGPDTQYF. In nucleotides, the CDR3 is TGTGCCAGCAGCTTACAAGCGGGGGGACCAGATACGCAGTATTTT.

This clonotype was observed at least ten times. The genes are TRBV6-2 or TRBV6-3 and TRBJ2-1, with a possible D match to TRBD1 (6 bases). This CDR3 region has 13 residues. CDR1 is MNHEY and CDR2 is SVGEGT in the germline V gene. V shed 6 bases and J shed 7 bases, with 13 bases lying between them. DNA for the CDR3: TGTGCCAGCAGATTAACGGGACAAAATGAGCAGTTCTTC. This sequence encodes CASRLTGQNEQFF.

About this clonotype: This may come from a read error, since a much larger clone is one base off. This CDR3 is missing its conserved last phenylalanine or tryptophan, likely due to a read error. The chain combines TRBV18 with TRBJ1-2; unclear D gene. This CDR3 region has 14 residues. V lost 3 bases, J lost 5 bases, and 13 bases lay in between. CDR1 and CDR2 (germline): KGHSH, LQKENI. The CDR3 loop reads CASSPGIVQYGYTL. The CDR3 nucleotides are TGTGCCAGCTCACCGGGTATCGTGCAGTATGGCTACACCCTC.

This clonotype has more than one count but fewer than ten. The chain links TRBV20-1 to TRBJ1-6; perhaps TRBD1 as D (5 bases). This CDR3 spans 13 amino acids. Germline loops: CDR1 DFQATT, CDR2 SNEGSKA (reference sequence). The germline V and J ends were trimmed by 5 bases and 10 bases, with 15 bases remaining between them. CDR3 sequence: CSAARDPPSPLHF. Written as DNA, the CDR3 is TGCAGTGCTGCCCGGGACCCCCCCTCACCCCTCCACTTT.

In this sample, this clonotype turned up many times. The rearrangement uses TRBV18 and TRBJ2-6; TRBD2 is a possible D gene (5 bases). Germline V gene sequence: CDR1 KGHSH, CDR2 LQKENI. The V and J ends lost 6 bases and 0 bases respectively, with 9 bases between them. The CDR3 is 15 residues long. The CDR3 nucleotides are TGTGCCAGCTCCACACGGGGCTCTGGGGCCAACGTCCTGACTTTC. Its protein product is CASSTRGSGANVLTF. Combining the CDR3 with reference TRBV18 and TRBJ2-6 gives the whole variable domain NAGVMQNPRHLVRRRGQEARLRCSPMKGHSHVYWYRQLPEEGLKFMVYLQKENIIDESGMPKERFSAEFPKEGPSILRIQQVVRGDSAAYFCASSTRGSGANVLTFGAGSRLTVL.

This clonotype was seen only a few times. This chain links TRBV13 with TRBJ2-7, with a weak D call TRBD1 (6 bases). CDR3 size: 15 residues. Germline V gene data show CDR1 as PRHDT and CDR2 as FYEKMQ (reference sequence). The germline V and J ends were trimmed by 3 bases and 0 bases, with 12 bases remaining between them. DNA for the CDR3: TGTGCCAGCAGCTTTGGACAGCGCGGCTCCTACGAGCAGTACTTC. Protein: CASSFGQRGSYEQYF.

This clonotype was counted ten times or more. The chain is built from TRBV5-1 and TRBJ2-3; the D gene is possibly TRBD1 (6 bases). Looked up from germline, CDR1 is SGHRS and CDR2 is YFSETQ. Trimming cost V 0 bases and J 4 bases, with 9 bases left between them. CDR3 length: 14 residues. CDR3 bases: TGCGCCAGCAGCTTGGTGGGGGCCCCAGATACGCAGTATTTT. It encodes CASSLVGAPDTQYF.

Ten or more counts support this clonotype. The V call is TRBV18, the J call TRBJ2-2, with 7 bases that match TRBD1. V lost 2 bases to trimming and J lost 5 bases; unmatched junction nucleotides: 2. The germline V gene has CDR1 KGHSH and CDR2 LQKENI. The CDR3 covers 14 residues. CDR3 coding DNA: TGTGCCAGCTCACCAGAGACAGGGACCGGGGAGCTGTTTTTT. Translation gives CASSPETGTGELFF.

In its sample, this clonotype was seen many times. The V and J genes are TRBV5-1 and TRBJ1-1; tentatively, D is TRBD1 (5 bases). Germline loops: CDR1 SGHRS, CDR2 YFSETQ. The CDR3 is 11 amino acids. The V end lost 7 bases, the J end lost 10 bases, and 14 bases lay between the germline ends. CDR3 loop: CASGTGAGAFF. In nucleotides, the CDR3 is TGCGCCAGCGGGACGGGAGCGGGAGCTTTCTTT.

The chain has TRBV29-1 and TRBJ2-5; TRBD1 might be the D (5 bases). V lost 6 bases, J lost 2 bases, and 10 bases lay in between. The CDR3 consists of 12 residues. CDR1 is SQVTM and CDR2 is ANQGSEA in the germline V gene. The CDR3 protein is CSVGHVQETQYF. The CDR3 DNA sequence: TGCAGCGTGGGGCACGTACAAGAGACCCAGTACTTC. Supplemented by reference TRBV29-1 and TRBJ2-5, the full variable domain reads SAVISQKPSRDICQRGTSLTIQCQVDSQVTMMFWYRQQPGQSLTLIATANQGSEATYESGFVIDKFPISRPNLTFSTLTVSNMSPEDSSIYLCSVGHVQETQYFGPGTRLLVL.

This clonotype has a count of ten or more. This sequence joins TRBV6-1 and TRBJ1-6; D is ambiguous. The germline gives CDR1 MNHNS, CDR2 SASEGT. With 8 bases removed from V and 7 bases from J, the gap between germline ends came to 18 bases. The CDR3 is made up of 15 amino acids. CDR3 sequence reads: CASPAKDGENSPLHF. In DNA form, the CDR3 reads TGTGCCAGCCCCGCTAAGGACGGCGAAAATTCACCCCTCCACTTT.

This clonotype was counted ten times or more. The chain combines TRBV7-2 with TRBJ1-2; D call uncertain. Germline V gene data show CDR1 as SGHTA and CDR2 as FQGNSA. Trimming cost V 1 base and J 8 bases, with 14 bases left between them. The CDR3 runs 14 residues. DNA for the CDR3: TGTGCCAGCAGCTTAGGTCCGGGGAGGAGGGGCTACACCTTC. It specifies CASSLGPGRRGYTF.

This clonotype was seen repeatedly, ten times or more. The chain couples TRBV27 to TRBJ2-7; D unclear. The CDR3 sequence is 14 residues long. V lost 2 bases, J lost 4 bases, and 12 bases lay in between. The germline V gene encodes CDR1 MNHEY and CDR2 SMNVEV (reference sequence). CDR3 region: CASSLPRLSYEQYF. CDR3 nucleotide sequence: TGTGCCAGCAGTTTACCACGTTTGAGTTACGAGCAGTACTTC.

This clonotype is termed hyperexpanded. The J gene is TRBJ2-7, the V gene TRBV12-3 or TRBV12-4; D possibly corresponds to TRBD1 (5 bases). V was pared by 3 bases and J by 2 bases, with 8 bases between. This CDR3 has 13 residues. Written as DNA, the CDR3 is TGTGCCAGCAGTTTTTGGACACCCTACGAGCAGTACTTC. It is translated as CASSFWTPYEQYF.

The CDR3 DNA reads TGTGCCACCAGCAGAGATCGGGCTAGCAGGGAGACCCAGTACTTC. It translates to CATSRDRASRETQYF. The rearrangement links TRBV15 to TRBJ2-5; perhaps TRBD2 as D (5 bases). V dropped 0 bases and J dropped 5 bases, with 13 bases sitting between them. The V gene's germline CDR1 is LNHNV and CDR2 YYDKDF (reference sequence). The length of the CDR3 is 15 residues.

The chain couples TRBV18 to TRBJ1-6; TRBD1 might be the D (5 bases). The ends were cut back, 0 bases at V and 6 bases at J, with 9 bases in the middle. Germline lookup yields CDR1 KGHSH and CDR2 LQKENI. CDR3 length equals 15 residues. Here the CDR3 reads CASSPPGDSNSPLHF. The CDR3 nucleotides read TGTGCCAGCTCACCACCGGGGGATTCTAATTCACCCCTCCACTTT.

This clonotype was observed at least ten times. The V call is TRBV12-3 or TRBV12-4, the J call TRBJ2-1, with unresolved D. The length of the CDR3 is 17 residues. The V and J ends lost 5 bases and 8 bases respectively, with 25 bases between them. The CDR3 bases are TGTGCCAGCAGTCCCCCAGAAGGCCACCCTTATATGGATGAGCAGTTCTTC. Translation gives CASSPPEGHPYMDEQFF.

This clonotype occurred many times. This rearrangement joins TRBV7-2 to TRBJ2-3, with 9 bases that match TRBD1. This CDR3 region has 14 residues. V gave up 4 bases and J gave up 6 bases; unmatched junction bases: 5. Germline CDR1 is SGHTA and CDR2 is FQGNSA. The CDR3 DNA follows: TGTGCCAGCAGCTCGGACAGGGGATACGATACGCAGTATTTT. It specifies CASSSDRGYDTQYF.

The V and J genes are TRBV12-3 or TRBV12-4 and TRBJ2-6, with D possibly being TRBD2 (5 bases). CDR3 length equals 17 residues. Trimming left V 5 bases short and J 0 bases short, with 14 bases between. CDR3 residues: CASSAWTGFSGANVLTF. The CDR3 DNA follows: TGTGCCAGCAGTGCCTGGACGGGATTCTCTGGGGCCAACGTCCTGACTTTC.

In DNA, the CDR3 is TGTGCCAGCAGCCAAGAAATAGGCAGCCAAGAGACCCAGTACTTC. This gives the protein CASSQEIGSQETQYF. The V gene is TRBV3-1, the J gene TRBJ2-5; no definite D call. The germline V gene has CDR1 LGHDT and CDR2 YNNKEL (reference sequence). The V end lost 0 bases, the J end lost 1 base, and 9 bases lay between the germline ends. The CDR3 loop spans 15 amino acids.

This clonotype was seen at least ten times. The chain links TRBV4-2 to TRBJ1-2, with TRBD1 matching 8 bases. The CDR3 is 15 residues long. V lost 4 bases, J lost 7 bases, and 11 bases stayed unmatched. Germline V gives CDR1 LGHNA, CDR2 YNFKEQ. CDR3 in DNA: TGTGCCAGCAGCCGAGGGGGGACAGGAAAGGGTGGCTACACCTTC. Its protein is CASSRGGTGKGGYTF.

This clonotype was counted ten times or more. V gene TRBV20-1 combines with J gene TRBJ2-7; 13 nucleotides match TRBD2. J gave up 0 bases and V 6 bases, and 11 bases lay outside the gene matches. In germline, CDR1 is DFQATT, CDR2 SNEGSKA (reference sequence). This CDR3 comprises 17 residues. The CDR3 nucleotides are TGCAGTGCGGCCTCGACTAGCGGGGGGTTGAGCTCCTACGAGCAGTACTTC. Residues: CSAASTSGGLSSYEQYF.

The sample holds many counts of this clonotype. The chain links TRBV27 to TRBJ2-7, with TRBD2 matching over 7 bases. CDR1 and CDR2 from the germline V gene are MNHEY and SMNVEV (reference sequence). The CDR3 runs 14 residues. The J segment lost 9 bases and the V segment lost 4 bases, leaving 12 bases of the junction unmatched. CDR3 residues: CASSSKPGLTSQYF. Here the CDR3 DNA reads TGTGCCAGCAGTTCCAAACCGGGACTAACGTCGCAGTACTTC.

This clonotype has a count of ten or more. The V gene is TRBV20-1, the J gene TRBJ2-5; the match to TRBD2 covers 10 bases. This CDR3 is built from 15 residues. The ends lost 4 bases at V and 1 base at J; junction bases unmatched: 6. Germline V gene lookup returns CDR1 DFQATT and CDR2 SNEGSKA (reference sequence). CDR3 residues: CSANSPSGGQETQYF. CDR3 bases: TGCAGTGCTAATTCACCTAGCGGGGGCCAAGAGACCCAGTACTTC.